This T cell receptor beta chain was sequenced in a study of CD8+ T cells in alopecia areata. About the research overall: The drug, oral tofacitinib, was given to treated patients at 5 to 10 mg twice daily.

This clone appeared a few times. Samples from alopecia areata patients were lesional scalp punch biopsies and peripheral blood. Following RNA extraction, reverse transcription yielded cDNA that acted as the sequencing template. Profiling relied on immunoSEQ multiplex PCR, and the TCRdb table lists in-frame clones only, not all of them. The sample consists of 75,000 to 100,000 clones, 35% to 45% of them appearing once. The TCR was taken from a human donor with alopecia areata. The sample taken for sequencing was CD4+ T cells sorted from blood.

The CDR3 here is CAWSVPSNEQFF. The CDR3 bases are TGTGCCTGGAGTGTACCCAGCAATGAGCAGTTCTTC. V usage is TRBV30 and J usage is TRBJ2-1, with D unclear. With 0 bases removed from V and 6 bases from J, the gap between germline ends came to 6 bases. The CDR3 covers 12 residues. Germline CDR1 is GTSNPN and CDR2 is SVGIG (reference sequence).